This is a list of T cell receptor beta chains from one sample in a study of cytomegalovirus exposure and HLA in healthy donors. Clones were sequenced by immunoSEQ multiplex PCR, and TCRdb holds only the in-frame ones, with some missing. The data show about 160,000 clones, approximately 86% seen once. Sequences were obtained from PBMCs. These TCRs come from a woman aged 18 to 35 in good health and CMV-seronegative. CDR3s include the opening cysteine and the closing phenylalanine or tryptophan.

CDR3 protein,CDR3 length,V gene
CASSVGGSAYNEQFF,15,TRBV9
CASIPGDQVSPLHF,14,TRBV6-6
CASSDSVNTEAFF,13,TRBV18
CASSQQGMNTEAFF,14,TRBV2
CASSAYHKGDASNYGYTF,18,TRBV6-1
CASNPDDRDYGYTF,14,TRBV28
CASSPSFGGSNQPQHF,16,TRBV28
CASSVTGFSGANVLTF,16,TRBV6-4
CASSLTGSNQPQHF,14,TRBV27
CASSGRDRANEKLFF,15,TRBV2
CASSRGTGGIDEQYF,15,TRBV28
CASSPEDRASSGANVLTF,18,TRBV5-1
CASSPRTGWNGYTF,14,TRBV9
CASSLPPGDDGYTF,14,TRBV7-9
CASSPGQGANGYTF,14,TRBV4-2
CASSSSGTGAIGNTIYF,17,TRBV5-6
CASSMGGVTLNTGELFF,17,TRBV19
CASSIYPAGSQAFF,14,TRBV19
CASSSVSGNTIYF,13,TRBV7-9
CASSMSGVGNEQFF,14,TRBV19
CATSRDHIGQGASPLHF,17,TRBV15
CASSPSPSGGGSNQPQHF,18,TRBV28
CASRPGLQAYEQYF,14,TRBV6-1
CASSEWRERETQYF,14,TRBV10-1
CASSSDRGGETQYF,14,TRBV5-1
CASGLQKNTEAFF,13,TRBV12-5
CSVGSSTEAFF,11,TRBV29-1
CASRSTVNNQPQHF,14,TRBV4-1
CATSRGTSGGTEQFF,15,TRBV15
CASSSPPGYEQYF,13,TRBV7-2
CASRTSGNEQYF,12,TRBV19
CATGDSGYNEQFF,13,TRBV27
CASSLSGTGNTIYF,14,TRBV7-3
CASSQGKTGAQAEAFF,16,TRBV4-1
CASSSMGGAYNEQFF,15,TRBV4-1
CAWGIGTGTIYGYTF,15,TRBV30
CASSFYPTIQLTGELFF,17,TRBV28
CASSVGRGNYGYTF,14,TRBV9
CASSPEGSGSEDEQFF,16,TRBV6-6
CASGRQGTEAFF,12,TRBV2
CSVHGTGWFTEAFF,14,TRBV29-1
CASSTLSGGYNEQFF,15,TRBV21-1
CSAQRRGLRGNEQFF,15,TRBV29-1
CASSYSWTALYEQYF,15,TRBV6-6
CASSEWTGNEQYF,13,TRBV6-5
CASSLQGWQPQHF,13,TRBV2
CASIDSTGAEETQYF,15,TRBV28
CASSLASVTYEQYF,14,TRBV5-4
CASSAGQSYEQYF,13,TRBV9
CASSERASGANVLTF,15,TRBV6-1
CAISRVEYGYPF,12,TRBV10-3
CASSEDRGANTGELFF,16,TRBV6-1
CASRQGNYGYTF,12,TRBV28
CASSQDSFLTSGFPSTDTQYF,21,TRBV4-1
CASSLGADGETQYF,14,TRBV5-1
CSVEVLSLGTTHLNEQFF,18,TRBV29-1
CASSQGSTSNQPQHF,15,TRBV27